This T cell receptor (beta chain) was identified in a study of T cells in Graves' hyperthyroidism and ophthalmopathy. In the study overall: Peripheral blood was taken when the disease was first diagnosed, before any treatment began.

CDR3 length equals 17 residues. The junction had 8 bases not matched to a gene; V was cut back by 3 bases and J by 7 bases. From germline, CDR1 is KGHSY and CDR2 FQNENV. Pregnant or lactating patients were excluded, as were those with uncontrolled infection or other autoimmune disease. Amplification yielded TCR beta CDR3 regions, with RNA transcripts as the source. An initial round of RT-PCR targeting the TCR CDR3 relied on the HTBI primer set. TCRdb reprocessed the multiplex PCR reads with MiXCR, giving one entry per CDR3 protein. The table shows more than 450,000 distinct CDR3 sequences, with just under 20% occurring only once.

The chain links TRBV16 to TRBJ2-1; 14 bases map to TRBD2. This clonotype originated in a man aged 35 to 55 with Graves' ophthalmopathy. Specimen: blood. As DNA, the CDR3 is TGTGCCAGCAGCCACCCGACTAGCGGGGGGGCAGGGAATGAGCAGTTCTTC. Translation gives CASSHPTSGGAGNEQFF. The full variable domain, with the rest looked up from reference TRBV16 and TRBJ2-1, is GEEVAQTPKHLVRGEGQKAKLYCAPIKGHSYVFWYQQVLKNEFKFLISFQNENVFDETGMPKERFSAKCLPNSPCSLEIQATKLEDSAVYFCASSHPTSGGAGNEQFFGPGTRLTVL.